These 27 T cell receptor beta chains were sequenced from one sample in a study of OX40 agonist ivuxolimab in advanced cancers. The repertoire was sequenced with immunoSEQ multiplex PCR; TCRdb's copy has only in-frame clones and lacks some. The sample shows 70,000 to 80,000 clones, approximately 86% of them seen only once. Sequencing was performed on CD4+ or CD8+ T cells sorted from blood, taken in a trial of the OX40 agonist ivuxolimab. Every receptor here comes from an adult with an advanced solid tumor such as melanoma, head and neck, liver or kidney cancer.

This chain joins TRBV7-2 and TRBJ2-7; D uncertain. CDR3 length equals 15 residues. From germline, CDR1 is SGHTA and CDR2 FQGNSA. The V and J ends lost 7 bases and 2 bases respectively, with 18 bases between them. The CDR3 DNA reads TGTGCCAGCACCCCAACCTTGGGGATTGCCTACGAGCAGTACTTC. Protein sequence: CASTPTLGIAYEQYF.

This clone occurred once. This chain joins TRBV5-1 and TRBJ1-4, with 8 nucleotides matching TRBD1. Trimming removed 4 bases from V and 0 bases from J; junction bases left unmatched: 11. The length of the CDR3 is 18 residues. Germline CDR1 reads SGHRS; CDR2 reads YFSETQ. Here the CDR3 reads CASSLPTGAFATNEKLFF. DNA for the CDR3: TGCGCCAGCAGCCTCCCGACAGGGGCTTTTGCAACTAATGAAAAACTGTTTTTT. The full variable domain, its missing parts supplied by reference TRBV5-1 and TRBJ1-4, is KAGVTQTPRYLIKTRGQQVTLSCSPISGHRSVSWYQQTPGQGLQFLFEYFSETQRNKGNFPGRFSGRQFSNSRSEMNVSTLELGDSALYLCASSLPTGAFATNEKLFFGSGTQLSVL.

J is TRBJ2-3 and V is TRBV23-1; D possibly uses TRBD1 or TRBD2 (7 bases each). TRBV23-1 is given ORF status, its function remaining uncertain. Trimming pared 0 bases from V and 0 bases from J, leaving 13 bases between. The CDR3 covers 17 residues. CDR3 in amino acids: CASSQSEAGQSTDTQYF. The CDR3 DNA follows: TGCGCCAGCAGTCAATCGGAAGCGGGACAGAGCACAGATACGCAGTATTTT.

CDR3 in amino acids: CASSSGQGRDGYTF. CDR3 sequence (DNA): TGTGCCAGCAGTTCCGGACAGGGGAGGGATGGCTACACCTTC. The chain recombines TRBV6-1 with TRBJ1-2, with 9 bases aligning to TRBD1. The CDR3 spans 14 residues. CDR1 MNHNS and CDR2 SASEGT come from the germline V gene. Trimming removed 5 bases from V and 6 bases from J; junction bases left unmatched: 7.

The V gene is TRBV6-6, the J gene TRBJ2-5, with no clear D. Per germline, CDR1 MNHNY and CDR2 SVGAGI (reference sequence). Trimming stripped 3 bases from V and 4 bases from J, with 6 bases between. The CDR3 spans 12 residues. The CDR3 bases are TGTGCCAGCAGTTATGATCTAGAGACCCAGTACTTC. Translating gives CASSYDLETQYF.

J is TRBJ1-6 and V is TRBV6-1; D is perhaps TRBD1 (6 bases). V gave up 7 bases and J gave up 3 bases, with 10 bases separating them. There are 14 residues in the CDR3. Germline values: CDR1 MNHNS, CDR2 SASEGT. This CDR3 is CASKQQGYNSPLHF. The CDR3 nucleotides are TGTGCCAGCAAGCAACAGGGCTATAATTCACCCCTCCACTTT.

CDR3 in DNA: TGTGCCAGCAGTGAGTATTTCAAGGAGACCCAGTACTTC. Translating it yields CASSEYFKETQYF. The chain employs TRBV6-1 and TRBJ2-5; D is undetermined. Looked up from germline, CDR1 is MNHNS and CDR2 is SASEGT. With 3 bases removed from V and 5 bases from J, the gap between germline ends came to 10 bases. This CDR3 is 13 amino acids long.

This rearrangement joins TRBV5-4 to TRBJ1-6, with a tentative D call TRBD1 (5 bases). This CDR3 region has 16 residues. V shed 0 bases and J shed 7 bases, with 14 bases lying between them. Per the germline V gene, CDR1 is SGHNT and CDR2 is YYREEE (reference sequence). For the CDR3, the DNA is TGTGCCAGCAGCTTGGCAAACCGGGGCCACAATTCACCCCTCCACTTT. This codes for CASSLANRGHNSPLHF.

The gene calls are TRBV5-1 and TRBJ2-5; 8 bases are a match to TRBD1. The ends lost 2 bases at V and 6 bases at J; junction bases unmatched: 12. The length of the CDR3 is 16 residues. Germline V CDR1 and CDR2: SGHRS, YFSETQ. The CDR3 reads CASSLSSDRAGKTQYF. CDR3 DNA sequence: TGCGCCAGCAGCTTATCTTCGGACAGGGCGGGAAAGACCCAGTACTTC.

This chain links TRBV4-1 with TRBJ2-5, with unresolved D. V gave up 1 base and J gave up 4 bases, with 10 bases separating them. CDR3 length: 14 amino acids. Germline V gives CDR1 MGHRA, CDR2 YSYEKL. This chain's CDR3 is CASSQGGSRETQYF. Here the CDR3 DNA reads TGCGCCAGCAGCCAAGGTGGGTCTAGAGAGACCCAGTACTTC.

This clone was counted a single time. V is TRBV6-1 and J is TRBJ1-5; D not certain. The CDR3 is made up of 13 amino acids. V shed 1 base and J shed 6 bases, with 7 bases lying between them. CDR1 is MNHNS and CDR2 is SASEGT in the germline V gene. CDR3 loop: CASSEVGSQPQHF. CDR3 DNA sequence: TGTGCCAGCAGTGAAGTGGGGAGTCAGCCCCAGCATTTT.

The chain is built from TRBV6-5 and TRBJ2-1; D ambiguous. This CDR3 contains 14 residues. Between the trimmed V and J ends, which lost 0 bases and 9 bases, there was a span of 12 bases. Germline CDR1 is MNHEY and CDR2 is SVGAGI. CDR3 loop: CASSYSGPPFEQFF. CDR3 sequence (DNA): TGTGCCAGCAGTTACTCCGGCCCACCCTTTGAGCAGTTCTTC.

This chain uses TRBV4-3 with TRBJ1-2; TRBD1 matches at 7 bases. The junction had 12 bases not matched to a gene; V was cut back by 4 bases and J by 1 base. Germline V gives CDR1 LGHNA, CDR2 YSLEER. The CDR3 consists of 17 residues. The DNA for the CDR3 is TGCGCCAGCAGCCTTACTCCGGGACAGCCATTTAACTATGGCTACACCTTC. The encoded protein is CASSLTPGQPFNYGYTF.

The chain uses TRBV28 and TRBJ2-5; D not resolved. Trimming removed 8 bases from V and 2 bases from J, with 18 bases in between. CDR3 length equals 15 residues. Germline V gene lookup returns CDR1 MDHEN and CDR2 SYDVKM. CDR3 protein: CASGRLGTYQETQYF. CDR3 bases: TGTGCCAGCGGGCGGCTAGGAACGTATCAAGAGACCCAGTACTTC.

This sequence joins TRBV10-2 and TRBJ2-4; 13 bases align to TRBD2. Germline V CDR1 and CDR2: WSHSY, SAAADI. J lost 2 bases, V lost 8 bases, and 6 bases had no gene match. This CDR3 has 16 amino acids. The CDR3 sequence: CASARGLAGSKNIQYF. CDR3 bases: TGCGCCAGCGCGAGGGGACTAGCGGGGTCCAAAAACATTCAGTACTTC.

The rearrangement links TRBV19 to TRBJ2-6, with D unclear. The CDR3 is made up of 16 amino acids. Per the germline V gene, CDR1 is LNHDA and CDR2 is SQIVND (reference sequence). With 4 bases removed from V and 4 bases from J, the gap between germline ends came to 14 bases. CDR3 sequence reads: CASSTLTARGANVLTF. The CDR3 region has the DNA TGTGCCAGTAGTACCCTCACGGCACGCGGGGCCAACGTCCTGACTTTC.

This chain uses TRBV28 with TRBJ1-1, with D unclear. CDR3 length: 12 amino acids. The V end was cut by 5 bases, the J end by 0 bases, with 4 bases between. Germline V gene lookup returns CDR1 MDHEN and CDR2 SYDVKM. CDR3 region: CASSGLNTEAFF. As DNA, the CDR3 is TGTGCCAGCAGTGGGCTGAACACTGAAGCTTTCTTT.

V and J are TRBV6-5 and TRBJ2-7, with a weak D call TRBD2 (5 bases). V was shortened by 0 bases and J by 6 bases, with 12 bases between the two germline ends. Germline CDR1 and CDR2: MNHEY and SVGAGI. This CDR3 contains 14 residues. DNA of the CDR3: TGTGCCAGCAGTTACTCGGACCAAGGGAGCGAGCAGTACTTC. Translating gives CASSYSDQGSEQYF.

This clone was found once. The chain is built from TRBV5-4 and TRBJ2-1; D is perhaps TRBD1 (6 bases). This CDR3 is 15 amino acids long. Germline V gene lookup returns CDR1 SGHNT and CDR2 YYREEE (reference sequence). V gave up 0 bases and J gave up 8 bases, with 15 bases separating them. The DNA for the CDR3 is TGTGCCAGCAGCTTGGCCGCCCAGGGGCTCCATGAGCAGTTCTTC. Encoded protein: CASSLAAQGLHEQFF.

V and J are TRBV5-6 and TRBJ1-1, with a possible D match to TRBD1 (6 bases). Germline CDR1 and CDR2: SGHDT and YYEEEE. CDR3 length equals 12 residues. Trimming took 4 bases from V and 7 from J, leaving 11 bases between them. In nucleotides, the CDR3 is TGTGCCAGCAGCCCACAGGGCCGTGAAGCTTTCTTT. The encoded protein is CASSPQGREAFF.

CDR3 sequence: CASRDRAYEQYF. The CDR3 nucleotides read TGTGCCAGCAGGGACAGGGCGTACGAGCAGTACTTC. The rearrangement links TRBV27 to TRBJ2-7; 8 nucleotides line up with TRBD1. There are 12 residues in the CDR3. Germline CDR1 is MNHEY and CDR2 is SMNVEV (reference sequence). Trimming cost V 6 bases and J 4 bases; bases outside gene matches: 2.

The genes are TRBV7-3 and TRBJ2-1; 11 bases map to TRBD2. The CDR3 contains 15 residues. Trimming cost V 5 bases and J 8 bases; bases outside gene matches: 8. Germline V CDR1 and CDR2: SGHTA, FQGTGA. The CDR3 sequence is CASSLSGRAGDEQFF. CDR3 nucleotides: TGTGCCAGCAGCCTTAGCGGGAGGGCCGGGGATGAGCAGTTCTTC.

The chain carries TRBV11-2 and TRBJ2-1; tentative D call: TRBD1 (8 bases). Germline CDR1 SGHAT, CDR2 FQNNGV. Trimming pared 5 bases from V and 4 bases from J, leaving 21 bases between. The CDR3 contains 17 residues. This chain's CDR3 is CASSPRGGQGAYNEQFF. The CDR3 bases are TGTGCCAGCAGCCCCCGGGGAGGGCAGGGGGCTTACAATGAGCAGTTCTTC.

This sequence joins TRBV2 and TRBJ2-3; 8 bases map to TRBD2. Germline V gene data show CDR1 as SNHLY and CDR2 as FYNNEI. The length of the CDR3 is 13 residues. Germline trimming cut 7 bases from V and 3 bases from J; bases unmatched to any gene: 3. The CDR3, as DNA: TGTGCCAGCACGGGGGGGTTGACAGATACGCAGTATTTT. It is translated as CASTGGLTDTQYF.

The V call is TRBV7-2, the J call TRBJ2-7, with D maybe TRBD2 (6 bases). This CDR3 is 14 amino acids long. Trimming left V 5 bases short and J 1 base short, with 12 bases between. Germline V lookup: CDR1 SGHTA, CDR2 FQGNSA. The chain's CDR3 is CASSTGTLSYEQYF. For the CDR3, the DNA is TGTGCCAGCAGCACCGGGACTCTTTCCTACGAGCAGTACTTC.

The rearrangement joins TRBV30 to TRBJ1-5, with D perhaps TRBD1 (6 bases). This CDR3 has 14 amino acids. Trimming took off 2 bases at V and 3 bases at J, with 11 bases between the two ends. Germline assignment: CDR1 GTSNPN and CDR2 SVGIG (reference sequence). The CDR3 DNA follows: TGTGCCTGGAGTTTACAGGGCGACAATCAGCCCCAGCATTTT. This translates into CAWSLQGDNQPQHF.

The chain is built from TRBV5-4 and TRBJ1-1, with a tentative D call TRBD1 (5 bases). The CDR3 totals 15 residues. The V end lost 0 bases, the J end lost 1 base, and 10 bases lay between the germline ends. Germline CDR1 reads SGHNT; CDR2 reads YYREEE (reference sequence). CDR3 sequence reads: CASSLGQTRNTEAFF. The DNA of the CDR3 is TGTGCCAGCAGCTTGGGACAGACAAGGAACACTGAAGCTTTCTTT.